The TCR beta chain described here comes from a study of OX40 agonist ivuxolimab in advanced cancers. About the research overall: Partial responses were seen in three patients, one with hepatocellular carcinoma and two with cutaneous melanoma.

CDR3 length equals 15 residues. Deletions cut 0 bases from V and 1 base from J, with 10 bases between. Germline values: CDR1 GTSNPN, CDR2 SVGIG (reference sequence). Exclusion applied to patients with autoimmune disease history or systemic immunosuppression. Sequencing used immunoSEQ multiplex PCR; TCRdb keeps in-frame clones, though not all of them. Of tens of thousands of clones listed, 91% were seen once; the top ten hold over 2%. The rearrangement joins TRBV30 to TRBJ1-5, with D perhaps matching TRBD1 (5 bases). The clonotype originates from an adult with an advanced solid tumor such as melanoma, head and neck, liver or kidney cancer. This sample comprised CD4+ or CD8+ T cells sorted from blood, obtained in a trial of the OX40 agonist ivuxolimab. The CDR3 DNA reads as TGTGCCTGGAGTGTAGTCGGGGACAGCAATCAGCCCCAGCATTTT. This gives the protein CAWSVVGDSNQPQHF.